Below are 15 T cell receptor beta chains sequenced from a single sample in a study of beta chain features in type 1 diabetes. Of the isolated RNA, all was reverse transcribed, and so the sequenced material was expressed TCRB transcripts. The assay was immunoSEQ multiplex PCR, and TCRdb's table has in-frame clones only and misses some. The table includes 810,000 or so clones, about a sixth detected once. Sequencing was done on a sample of naive CD4+ T cells from blood. The receptors here all came from a woman in her late teens or twenties in good health.

There are a few counts of this clone. The chain links TRBV5-1 to TRBJ2-5; TRBD1 is a possible D gene (6 bases). Trimming pared 2 bases from V and 3 bases from J, leaving 17 bases between. Germline assignment: CDR1 SGHRS and CDR2 YFSETQ. The CDR3 is 16 amino acids. The CDR3 loop reads CASSFVLRDTKETQYF. CDR3 nucleotide sequence: TGCGCCAGCAGCTTCGTGCTCCGGGACACGAAAGAGACCCAGTACTTC.

The chain couples TRBV6-5 to TRBJ1-2, with D possibly TRBD1 on 5 matching bases. Germline CDR1 MNHEY, CDR2 SVGAGI. Trimming took off 0 bases at V and 8 bases at J, with 16 bases between the two ends. The CDR3 covers 15 residues. This CDR3 is CASSYSSGGGLGYTF. The CDR3 bases are TGTGCCAGCAGTTACTCGTCGGGCGGGGGGTTAGGCTACACCTTC.

The rearrangement joins TRBV6-1 to TRBJ2-7; D unresolved. The germline CDR1 and CDR2 sequences are MNHNS and SASEGT. V lost 6 bases, J lost 3 bases, and 12 bases lay in between. The CDR3 is 13 amino acids. CDR3: CASSVTRDYEQYF. DNA of the CDR3: TGTGCCAGCAGCGTTACCCGAGACTACGAGCAGTACTTC.

V gene TRBV4-1 combines with J gene TRBJ1-1; no clear D gene. The CDR3 runs to 11 residues. The germline V and J ends were trimmed by 0 bases and 7 bases, with 3 bases remaining between them. In germline, CDR1 is MGHRA, CDR2 YSYEKL. The CDR3: CASSQESEAFF. In nucleotides, the CDR3 is TGCGCCAGCAGCCAAGAAAGTGAAGCTTTCTTT.

This clone has only a few counts. In nucleotides, the CDR3 is TGTGCCACCAGGAAAGGCGGCGGGTTCCGCAATGAGCAGTTCTTC. Its protein is CATRKGGGFRNEQFF. The chain is built from TRBV15 and TRBJ2-1; TRBD2 is a possible D gene (5 bases). Germline CDR1 and CDR2: LNHNV and YYDKDF (reference sequence). Trimming removed 6 bases at V and 6 bases at J, with 18 bases between. The CDR3 loop spans 15 amino acids.

V and J are TRBV7-2 and TRBJ1-1, with 7 bases identical to TRBD1. The CDR3 runs 15 residues. Trimming at V came to 3 bases and at J to 0 bases, leaving 4 bases not matched to a gene. Germline values: CDR1 SGHTA, CDR2 FQGNSA. The CDR3 DNA reads as TGTGCCAGCAGCTTGCAGGGGGGCATGAACACTGAAGCTTTCTTT. Translated: CASSLQGGMNTEAFF.

The V and J genes are TRBV27 and TRBJ1-1; D is unclear. The CDR3 sequence is 13 residues long. V was cut by 6 bases and J by 1 base, with 9 bases left in between. The germline V gene encodes CDR1 MNHEY and CDR2 SMNVEV (reference sequence). This CDR3 is CASSTTWNTEAFF. The CDR3 region has the DNA TGTGCCAGCAGCACGACTTGGAACACTGAAGCTTTCTTT.

CDR3: CASSPLKGGEETQYF. In DNA form, the CDR3 reads TGTGCCAGCTCACCACTGAAAGGGGGCGAGGAGACCCAGTACTTC. The chain links TRBV18 to TRBJ2-5, with 7 bases fitting TRBD1. The V segment lost 1 base and the J segment 5 bases; nucleotides outside the gene matches: 7. Germline CDR1 KGHSH, CDR2 LQKENI. This CDR3 contains 15 residues.

The chain joins TRBV19 to TRBJ1-5; TRBD1 matches at 7 bases. V dropped 3 bases and J dropped 3; count of bases not matched to a gene: 5. This CDR3 region has 15 residues. The germline V gene has CDR1 LNHDA and CDR2 SQIVND (reference sequence). The CDR3 region has the DNA TGTGCCAGTAGTATGAGGGACAGAAACAATCAGCCCCAGCATTTT. Its translation: CASSMRDRNNQPQHF.

This clone is a singleton in its sample. The rearrangement links TRBV28 to TRBJ1-5; 7 bases fit TRBD1. This CDR3 region has 14 residues. CDR1 and CDR2 from the germline V gene are MDHEN and SYDVKM. V was clipped by 5 bases and J by 4 bases; unmatched bases: 5. CDR3 DNA: TGTGCCAGCAGTCTCGGGACAGTAAATCAGCCCCAGCATTTT. Amino acids: CASSLGTVNQPQHF.

A word on this clone: The identical CDR3 is also encoded by other nucleotide sequences in the sample. The chain carries TRBV20-1 and TRBJ2-7, with D hard to call. There are 11 residues in the CDR3. The V and J ends lost 5 bases and 2 bases respectively, with 7 bases between them. Germline CDR1 is DFQATT and CDR2 is SNEGSKA (reference sequence). The CDR3 region is CSAAGTYEQYF. The CDR3 DNA sequence: TGCAGTGCTGCTGGAACCTACGAGCAGTACTTC.

A few counts support this clone. The V gene is TRBV5-1, the J gene TRBJ2-3, with D possibly matching TRBD1 (5 bases). The germline V and J ends were trimmed by 0 bases and 4 bases, with 9 bases remaining between them. In germline, CDR1 is SGHRS, CDR2 YFSETQ. The CDR3 contains 14 residues. The CDR3 spells CASSLEKGSDTQYF. CDR3 in DNA: TGCGCCAGCAGCTTGGAGAAGGGGTCAGATACGCAGTATTTT.

This clone was picked up a small number of times. CDR3 DNA sequence: TGTGCCAGCAGTGAATCTCGGGACAGGACATACTATGGCTACACCTTC. Protein sequence: CASSESRDRTYYGYTF. The chain uses TRBV25-1 and TRBJ1-2; the match to TRBD1 covers 8 bases. The CDR3 is 16 amino acids. V dropped 1 base and J dropped 3; count of bases not matched to a gene: 7. Germline-derived CDR1 and CDR2 are MGHDK and SYGVNS.

The chain joins TRBV19 to TRBJ2-7, with TRBD1 as a possible D gene (6 bases). Trimming removed 6 bases at V and 3 bases at J, with 15 bases between. The CDR3 length is 14 residues. CDR1 is LNHDA, CDR2 SQIVND, per germline (reference sequence). For the CDR3, the DNA is TGTGCCAGTAGGGGCAGGGGCCGAAACTACGAGCAGTACTTC. Translated, it gives CASRGRGRNYEQYF.

This clone was seen more than once but under ten times. V gene TRBV28 combines with J gene TRBJ2-3; 8 positions agree with TRBD1. The junction had 7 bases not matched to a gene; V was cut back by 6 bases and J by 2 bases. The CDR3 totals 15 residues. Germline lookup yields CDR1 MDHEN and CDR2 SYDVKM. CDR3 coding DNA: TGTGCCAGCAGAGGACAGGGATCCTCCACAGATACGCAGTATTTT. Translation gives CASRGQGSSTDTQYF.